A single sample is the source of the 14 T cell receptor beta chains below, sequenced in a study of a mutant IDH1 vaccine in newly diagnosed glioma. Measured with immunoSEQ multiplex PCR; TCRdb has only the in-frame clones, and not every one. There are about 94,000 clones in the sample; roughly 90% occur only once, and around 0.73% lies in the top ten. Their cognate antigens are unknown. Described time point: week 47, end of study. The vaccine gave 300 ug of a 20-mer mutant IDH1 peptide subcutaneously per dose. The input for sequencing was PBMCs, taken from a glioma patient whose treatment included an IDH1 peptide vaccine. The receptors were sampled from a woman aged 50 to 60 with glioma.

The rearrangement links TRBV28 to TRBJ2-7; 7 bases match TRBD1. Germline V gives CDR1 MDHEN, CDR2 SYDVKM. The V gene end was trimmed by 2 bases and the J gene end by 3 bases; junction bases not matched to a gene: 19. The CDR3 runs to 19 residues. The DNA of the CDR3 is TGTGCCAGCAGTTTAGGGAACAGGGGCCGGCGGATCTGGGACTACGAGCAGTACTTC. Protein: CASSLGNRGRRIWDYEQYF.

The J gene is TRBJ2-1, the V gene TRBV5-6; 9 bases map to TRBD1. V was pared by 3 bases and J by 4 bases, with 11 bases of the junction left unmatched. Germline CDR1 SGHDT, CDR2 YYEEEE. CDR3 size: 17 residues. DNA of the CDR3: TGTGCCAGCAGCTACCGACCGGGACAGGGTTTATACAATGAGCAGTTCTTC. It codes for CASSYRPGQGLYNEQFF.

This chain connects TRBV5-5 to TRBJ2-7; D is perhaps TRBD1 (5 bases). The CDR3 is made up of 13 amino acids. Germline CDR1 reads SGHKS; CDR2 reads YYEKEE (reference sequence). V lost 4 bases, J lost 3 bases, and 11 bases lay in between. The CDR3, as DNA: TGTGCCAGCAGCGGCGGACATAGCTACGAGCAGTACTTC. It specifies CASSGGHSYEQYF.

V is TRBV2 and J is TRBJ2-2; the match to TRBD2 covers 7 bases. The ends lost 10 bases at V and 3 bases at J; junction bases unmatched: 11. Germline CDR1 is SNHLY and CDR2 is FYNNEI. The length of the CDR3 is 15 residues. The CDR3 DNA reads as TGTGCCATCACCCGCGGGAGATGGTACACCGGGGAGCTGTTTTTT. Protein sequence: CAITRGRWYTGELFF.

The chain recombines TRBV15 with TRBJ2-1; D call uncertain. This CDR3 has 12 residues. Trimming removed 0 bases from V and 6 bases from J, with 3 bases in between. Germline V gene lookup returns CDR1 LNHNV and CDR2 YYDKDF (reference sequence). The CDR3 coding sequence is TGTGCCACCAGCAGAGACATCAATGAGCAGTTCTTC. Amino acid sequence: CATSRDINEQFF.

The chain has TRBV28 and TRBJ2-2; 9 bases line up with TRBD2. The V and J ends lost 10 bases and 1 base, in that order; junction bases with no gene match: 4. The length of the CDR3 is 14 residues. Germline CDR1 is MDHEN and CDR2 is SYDVKM. The CDR3 DNA sequence: TGTGCCACCCTGACTAGCGGGAACACCGGGGAGCTGTTTTTT. Amino acid sequence: CATLTSGNTGELFF.

The rearrangement links TRBV7-9 to TRBJ2-7, with 9 bases aligning to TRBD1. Losses at the gene ends were 5 bases for V and 5 bases for J; bases not matched to a gene: 10. The germline V gene has CDR1 SEHNR and CDR2 FQNEAQ (reference sequence). This CDR3 has 15 residues. The CDR3 sequence is CASSRDRGYKDEQYF. CDR3 coding DNA: TGTGCCAGCAGCCGCGACAGGGGGTATAAAGACGAGCAGTACTTC.

In the case of this clone: One end of the junction varies from germline; a read error may be responsible. This chain links TRBV28 with TRBJ1-1; the D gene is possibly TRBD1 (5 bases). The length of the CDR3 is 14 residues. Germline V CDR1 and CDR2: MDHEN, SYDVKM. CDR3 coding DNA: TGTGCCAGCAGTTTTCTAGGTTTGGACACTGGAGCTTTCTTT. Protein sequence: CASSFLGLDTGAFF.

The V gene is TRBV5-1, the J gene TRBJ1-4, with 7 bases lining up with TRBD1. The CDR3 has 16 residues. Trimming cost V 0 bases and J 4 bases; bases outside gene matches: 6. Germline V gene sequence: CDR1 SGHRS, CDR2 YFSETQ. The CDR3 DNA is TGCGCCAGCAGCTTGGGGCAGACAGGGTATAATGAAAAACTGTTTTTT. Encoded protein: CASSLGQTGYNEKLFF.

V usage is TRBV9 and J usage is TRBJ1-5; D not certain. CDR1 and CDR2 (germline): SGDLS, YYNGEE. This CDR3 is 14 amino acids long. Trimming pared 3 bases from V and 1 base from J, leaving 8 bases between. CDR3 in amino acids: CASSAGVSNQPQHF. For the CDR3, the DNA is TGTGCCAGCAGCGCAGGTGTCAGCAATCAGCCCCAGCATTTT.

This chain links TRBV30 with TRBJ2-3; no definite D call. CDR3 length equals 14 residues. The ends were cut back, 2 bases at V and 5 bases at J, with 14 bases in the middle. The germline V gene has CDR1 GTSNPN and CDR2 SVGIG (reference sequence). CDR3 sequence (DNA): TGTGCCTGGAGTTCCCAACCCGCCCGAGATACGCAGTATTTT. Translation gives CAWSSQPARDTQYF.

DNA for the CDR3: TGTGCCAAAGCCGGGGTACAGCTGGTCCCCTATAATTCACCCCTCCACTTT. Its translation is CAKAGVQLVPYNSPLHF. The V and J genes are TRBV5-6 and TRBJ1-6; no definite D call. CDR1 and CDR2 (germline): SGHDT, YYEEEE. The V end was cut by 9 bases, the J end by 2 bases, with 21 bases between. The CDR3 has 17 amino acids.

The CDR3 is CASSAAGTTYEQYF. CDR3 DNA: TGTGCCAGCTCAGCCGCCGGGACAACCTACGAGCAGTACTTC. The chain uses TRBV18 and TRBJ2-7, with a weak D call TRBD1 (6 bases). Per the germline V gene, CDR1 is KGHSH and CDR2 is LQKENI. CDR3 length equals 14 residues. V lost 5 bases and J 2 bases, leaving 13 bases between the germline ends.

DNA of the CDR3: TGTGCCAGTAAAAGACCAGACAGGGGGCCGGAAAAACTGTTTTTT. It encodes CASKRPDRGPEKLFF. The rearrangement links TRBV19 to TRBJ1-4; 10 nucleotides align to TRBD1. The CDR3 runs 15 residues. Germline loops: CDR1 LNHDA, CDR2 SQIVND (reference sequence). V was clipped by 7 bases and J by 8 bases; unmatched bases: 10.